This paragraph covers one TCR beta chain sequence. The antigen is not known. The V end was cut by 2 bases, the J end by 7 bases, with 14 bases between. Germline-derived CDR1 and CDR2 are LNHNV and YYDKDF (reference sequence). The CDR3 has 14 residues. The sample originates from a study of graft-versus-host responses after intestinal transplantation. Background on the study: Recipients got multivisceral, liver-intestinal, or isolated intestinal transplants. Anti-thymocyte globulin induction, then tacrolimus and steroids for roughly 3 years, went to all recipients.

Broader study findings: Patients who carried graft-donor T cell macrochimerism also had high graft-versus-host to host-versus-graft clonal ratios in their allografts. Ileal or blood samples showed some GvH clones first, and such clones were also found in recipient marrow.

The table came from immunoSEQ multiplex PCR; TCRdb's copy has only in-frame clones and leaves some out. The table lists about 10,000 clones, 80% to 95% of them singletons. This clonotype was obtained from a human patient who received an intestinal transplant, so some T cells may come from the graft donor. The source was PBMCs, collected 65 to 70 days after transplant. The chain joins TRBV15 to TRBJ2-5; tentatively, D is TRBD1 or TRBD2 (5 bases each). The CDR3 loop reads CATSRLGEWLTQYF. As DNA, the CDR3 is TGTGCCACCAGCAGATTGGGGGAGTGGTTGACCCAGTACTTC.